The T cell receptor beta chain under discussion was sequenced for a study of cytomegalovirus exposure and HLA in healthy donors (dated by TCRdb to 2016 to 2017). A note on the overall study: An earlier analysis of a few hundred of the donors reported over 250 Gb of sequence data and 95 million to 120 million unique TCR beta sequences obtained from about 179 million T cells. On average, around 240,000 unique TCR beta nucleotide sequences were sequenced per donor among 300 to 500 genotyped donors of the cohort, with roughly 19% of those sequences being non-productive. The aim of the study was to test whether cataloging public T cell receptors could identify signatures of past pathogen exposure. Roughly 310 gigabases of sequencing data and tens of millions of unique TCR sequences were included in an early release covering over 600 HLA-typed donors. Every discovery cohort repertoire had been produced on one sequencing platform. Donor age, sex, ethnicity and CMV serostatus were collected together with the repertoire data. About five DR-DQ haplotypes were treated as single units for association and clustering because of strong linkage in the cohort. To decide whether each TCR beta V gene segment behaved as functional or pseudogenic, an earlier analysis of fewer than 750 of the donors relied on high-throughput TCR beta sequencing. The T cell repertoires of under 700 subjects were profiled by immunosequencing and related to cytomegalovirus serostatus. Among the roughly 390 genotyped donors, under 90% belonged to the genetic ancestry cluster associated with self-reported Caucasian donors. To predict cytomegalovirus infection status, the study combined high-throughput TCR immunosequencing, statistical association of individual TCRs with disease status, and machine learning. A later analysis re-examined previously published TCR beta repertoires from more than 550 donors and added high-resolution HLA genotyping to investigate patterns of TCR occurrence. In the later analysis, no new phenotypic data were used to find candidate immune exposures; instead, reliance was placed on TCR beta sequences and their occurrence across donors. Class I and class II HLA loci were covered by the typing at four-digit resolution. In addition to the first cohort of 650 to 750 subjects, a separate validation cohort of 130 or so different subjects was used. Genome-wide SNP genotypes for about 65% of the 666 donors were used in a later genetic analysis, which treated that subset as a discovery cohort. Typing coverage differed by locus: A, B, C, DRB1 and DQB1 were typed in about 629-640 donors, DQA1 in about 500, DPA1 in roughly 590, and DPB1 in 400 to 490.

Per the germline V gene, MDHEN is the CDR1 and SYDVKM is the CDR2. V is clipped by 6 bases and J by 5 bases, and the sequence between their germline boundaries is 16 bases long. Counted from cysteine to phenylalanine, this CDR3 has 15 amino acids. Solely the CDR3 DNA is kept, with 45 bases framed from the first base. The protocol used for the library was the immunoSEQ multiplex PCR assay. For the multiplex PCR, a mixture combining 60 forward primers for TCR Vbeta segments and 13 reverse primers for TCR Jbeta segments was used. Amplification of the CDR3 region of rearranged TCR beta genes was performed with a multiplex PCR assay on genomic DNA. The Illumina HiSeq System was used to sequence the amplified TCR beta libraries as 87-base-pair reads. In the authors' own workflow: Across the roughly 640 repertoires, a later analysis counted tens of millions of unique TCR beta chains, 9.5 million to 12 million of which were shared by at least two donors. A nearest-neighbor algorithm error-corrected the raw reads and collapsed the reads into unique sequences, merging closely related sequences to remove PCR and sequencing errors. Alignment of CDR3 sequences to IMGT reference sequences was used to assign V, D and J gene segments. Each retained sequence needed at least a six-nucleotide match to both a V gene segment and a J gene segment. A rearrangement counted as productive if the CDR3 had no stop codons and remained in frame with V and J, and every other rearrangement counted as non-productive. Following IMGT convention, CDR3 was defined as the stretch from the second conserved V-encoded cysteine up to the conserved J-encoded phenylalanine. The earlier analysis of about 530 of the donors excluded any sequence lacking an unambiguous match to a single V gene segment. In an earlier analysis of a few hundred of the donors, V segments were called functional above 56.7% productive rearrangements and were called segregating when the between-donor standard deviation exceeded 5%. A statistical classification framework was developed to diagnose cytomegalovirus status using the catalog of TCR beta chain sequences. A later analysis assigned V and J genes by comparing TCR nucleotide sequences with IMGT/GENE-DB human TR gene sequences. A later analysis assigned CDR3 sequences and most-parsimonious VDJ recombination scenarios with the TCRdist pipeline. A later analysis defined each TCR beta chain by its CDR3 amino acid sequence plus V-gene family, and excluded reads lacking a unique V-gene family. In a later analysis, a few hundred highly shared, low-generation-probability nucleotide sequences were removed to address suspected cross-contamination and a sequencing artifact. A later analysis calculated a clonal expansion index for each public chain from normalized within-repertoire ranks of inferred template counts. Generation probabilities in a later analysis came from a VDJ recombination model fitted to out-of-frame rearrangements, and those results were checked against IGoR. In a later analysis, TCR-TCR, TCR-HLA and TCR-CMV co-occurrence was scored with hypergeometric tests, and a repertoire-size bias correction was applied to TCR pairs. To estimate false discovery rates, a later analysis permuted the HLA or CMV assignments 20 times. A later analysis grouped co-occurring TCRs with DBSCAN, adding TCRdist sequence similarity when clustering within HLA-allele-positive subsets. Repertoires with fewer than 30,000 or more than 120,000 public chains were left out of co-occurrence clustering, as were a handful of repertoires with anomalous nucleotide sharing. TCRdb limited this immuneACCESS table to in-frame rearrangements with V and J called. A share of clones is missing; checked studies link under half to unresolved V genes, and the rest is unexplained. D and trimming were read from the DNA, whereas the V and J calls and clone size are those reported in that table. For this sample the table gives tens of thousands of clones, of which approximately 67% were detected only once. The ten largest clones take up 7.6% of the sample.

Overall study outcomes, separate from this receptor: In a later analysis, HLA-associated TCR beta chains were found to be more clonally expanded and to have lower generation probabilities than equally common non-associated chains. In a later analysis, TCR association rates were found to vary across HLA loci, with the most associated TCRs seen for DRB1 alleles and the fewest for HLA-C alleles. According to a later analysis, parvovirus B19, influenza, CMV and Epstein-Barr virus appeared linked to several top co-occurrence clusters. In vitro tests confirmed that a few of the cytomegalovirus-associated TCR beta chains recognize cytomegalovirus antigens. Over 15 rarely observed V segments, including chromosome 9 orphons, were excluded from the earlier analysis of a few hundred of the donors because counts were too low. For the cohort, immune exposure information was limited to CMV serostatus. Some IMGT-functional V segments, including TRBV6-2 and TRBV6-3, could not be distinguished by the 87-base-pair reads and were therefore excluded. In an earlier analysis of some 500 of the donors, most TCR beta V segments appeared in productive rearrangements about 87% or about 30% of the time, broadly matching IMGT annotations. Linkage disequilibrium might explain the correlated functional status among segregating V segments, but an unknown experimental factor could not be ruled out. A later analysis found that most CMV-associated TCR beta chains appeared HLA-restricted, with HLA associations seemingly driven largely by CMV exposure. The classifier was reported to diagnose cytomegalovirus status with high specificity and sensitivity in both the original and validation cohorts. The sequencing pipeline was judged likely to have produced a cluster of highly shared sequence variants as a technical artifact. When HLA alleles, especially DR and DQ, strongly co-occurred, attributing TCR associations to individual alleles was difficult. In a later analysis, more than 15,000 TCR beta sequences were associated with specific HLA alleles at a false discovery rate of 0.05. The study listed 150 to 200 TCR beta chains as associated with cytomegalovirus. A later genetic analysis associated a missense DCLRE1C variant with V-gene and J-gene trimming of TCR beta chains, and an independent cohort replicated the association. This cohort had only TCR beta chains sequenced, and the lack of alpha or paired-chain data limited which features could be detected. Most TCR sequences were observed very rarely across donors, whereas some public TCRs were present in many individuals. Sequencing depth was assumed to be roughly uniform across donors in the presence/absence analyses, though that assumption may not hold. A further reported finding was that TCR beta sequences accurately predicted the HLA-A and HLA-B alleles for most subjects in the first cohort. It was suggested by the authors that the approach could potentially be generalized to other disease states and immunological phenotypes. HLA typing was unavailable for some donors at each locus, so association tests used only the typed subset. In a later genetic analysis, fewer N-insertions in productive TCRs were reported among donors in an Asian-associated ancestry cluster than the roughly 640-donor mean.

This clone has just one count. Its antigen is unknown. There are no base qualities to consult, and no much larger clone falls within one base. The cohort was made up of approximately 670 healthy bone marrow donors. At the time of sampling, all cohort members were nominally healthy, though unrecorded immune exposures were likely present. The donor tested CMV seropositive, placing the donor among the approximately 290 seropositive members of the cohort. Each donor provided a peripheral blood sample, and peripheral blood mononuclear cells were used for TCR beta sequencing. Genomic DNA was extracted from the blood cell samples with the Qiagen DNeasy Blood Extraction Kit.

This chain is built from TRBV28 and TRBJ2-2; possibly the D gene is TRBD1, per 6 matching bases. Sequencing input: PBMCs. This sequence originates from a middle-aged man in good health and CMV-seropositive. The nucleotides are TGTGCCAGCAGCCCAGGGGTCCGGCGAACCGGGGAGCTGTTTTTT. It translates to CASSPGVRRTGELFF.